A selection of T cell receptor beta chains follows, all from one sample in a study of OX40 agonist ivuxolimab in advanced cancers. The repertoire was sequenced with immunoSEQ multiplex PCR; TCRdb's copy has only in-frame clones and lacks some. The table has approximately 18,000 clones, around 80% seen once. Here the sequenced sample was CD4+ or CD8+ T cells sorted from blood, taken in a trial of the OX40 agonist ivuxolimab. These receptors were taken from an adult with an advanced solid tumor such as melanoma, head and neck, liver or kidney cancer. Both conserved end residues are part of each CDR3. The D gene is left open where the match is weak. Not every row has a clone size; where given, it reads once, few, many or a size class.

V gene	D gene	clone size	J gene	CDR3 protein	CDR3 DNA
TRBV9	-	-	TRBJ2-2	CASSVGGGSTGELFF	TGTGCCAGCAGCGTAGGAGGGGGGAGCACCGGGGAGCTGTTTTTT
TRBV5-6	-	once	TRBJ1-1	CASSLAFRGPNTEAFF	TGTGCCAGCAGCTTGGCATTCCGGGGACCGAACACTGAAGCTTTCTTT
TRBV11-3	-	-	TRBJ2-2	CASSLVVNTGELFF	TGTGCCAGCAGCTTAGTTGTGAACACCGGGGAGCTGTTTTTT
TRBV7-9	-	-	TRBJ2-7	CASSQSAEGVPYEQYF	TGTGCCAGCAGCCAAAGTGCGGAGGGGGTTCCCTACGAGCAGTACTTC
TRBV13	TRBD2	-	TRBJ2-5	CASSPPTSPYEYF	TGTGCCAGCAGCCCACCGACTAGCCCCTACGAGTACTTC
TRBV4-3	-	few	TRBJ1-1	CASSQDWVNTEAFF	TGCGCCAGCAGCCAAGATTGGGTGAACACTGAAGCTTTCTTT
TRBV19	-	-	TRBJ2-2	CASNQGTGELFF	TGTGCCAGTAATCAGGGGACCGGGGAGCTGTTTTTT
TRBV27	-	-	TRBJ1-6	CASTRVGARNSPLHF	TGTGCCAGCACTCGAGTGGGGGCGCGGAATTCACCCCTCCACTTT
TRBV4-2	-	-	TRBJ1-3	CASSQAESSGNTIYF	TGTGCCAGCAGCCAGGCCGAGAGCTCTGGAAACACCATATATTTT
TRBV7-9	-	-	TRBJ2-1	CASSLDPLEVNEQFF	TGTGCCAGCAGCTTAGATCCTTTGGAGGTCAATGAGCAGTTCTTC
TRBV28	TRBD1	few	TRBJ2-7	CASRPLFRDSSYEQYF	TGTGCCAGCAGGCCCCTTTTCCGGGACAGTTCCTACGAGCAGTACTTC
TRBV14	-	many	TRBJ2-7	CASSQGGRLYEQYF	TGTGCCAGCAGCCAAGGGGGACGGCTCTACGAGCAGTACTTC
TRBV27	-	-	TRBJ2-3	CASSSGPQQYDTQYF	TGTGCCAGCAGTTCCGGACCGCAGCAGTACGATACGCAGTATTTT
TRBV5-6	TRBD2	-	TRBJ2-7	CASSFRIWEGNEQYF	TGTGCCAGCAGCTTCCGAATATGGGAGGGGAACGAGCAGTACTTC
TRBV27	TRBD2	-	TRBJ2-1	CASRPGRDYLYNEQFF	TGTGCCAGCAGGCCCGGCCGGGACTACCTCTACAATGAGCAGTTCTTC
TRBV4-1	TRBD2	-	TRBJ2-7	CASSQAGLAGDEQYF	TGCGCCAGCAGCCAAGCCGGACTAGCGGGAGACGAGCAGTACTTC
TRBV4-1	-	-	TRBJ2-6	CASSLLSSGANVLTF	TGCGCCAGCAGCCTTCTTTCCTCTGGGGCCAACGTCCTGACTTTC
TRBV6-4	-	-	TRBJ1-1	CASSTDSNTEAFF	TGTGCCAGCAGTACCGACAGCAACACTGAAGCTTTCTTT
TRBV4-2	-	-	TRBJ2-3	CASSLGDFTDTQYF	TGTGCCAGCAGCCTGGGGGACTTCACAGATACGCAGTATTTT
TRBV7-6	-	-	TRBJ2-3	CASSLVGGVLDTQYF	TGTGCCAGCAGCTTAGTTGGCGGGGTCCTTGATACGCAGTATTTT
TRBV5-1	TRBD2	-	TRBJ2-7	CASSLWREGREQYF	TGCGCCAGCAGCTTGTGGCGGGAGGGCCGCGAGCAGTACTTC
TRBV2	TRBD2	-	TRBJ2-1	CASSEAKAGGDEQFF	TGTGCCAGCAGTGAAGCGAAGGCGGGAGGGGATGAGCAGTTCTTC
TRBV30	-	-	TRBJ2-5	CAWSASETQYF	TGTGCCTGGAGTGCCTCGGAGACCCAGTACTTC
TRBV30	-	-	TRBJ2-7	CAWAQGLGYEQYF	TGTGCCTGGGCGCAGGGACTGGGCTACGAGCAGTACTTC
TRBV27	-	-	TRBJ2-7	CASSPNTGVDEQYF	TGTGCCAGCAGCCCAAACACGGGGGTGGACGAGCAGTACTTC
TRBV27	-	-	TRBJ2-7	CASSPEDSTYEQYF	TGTGCCAGCAGTCCCGAGGACAGCACCTACGAGCAGTACTTC